The TCR beta chain described here comes from a study of cytomegalovirus exposure and HLA in healthy donors. Researchers ran the PCR with 60 Vbeta and 13 Jbeta primers. The table came from immunoSEQ multiplex PCR; TCRdb's copy has only in-frame clones and leaves some out. The table shows a few hundred thousand clones, with around 90% occurring only once. The germline V gene encodes CDR1 KGHSH and CDR2 LQKENI. V was clipped by 1 base and J by 0 bases, with 12 bases between them. The length of the CDR3 is 16 residues. About this clone: Its cognate antigen is unknown.

The study's findings and limits: The authors assumed roughly uniform sequencing depth across donors for presence/absence analyses. TCR sequences were mostly rare, though some public TCRs occurred in many donors.

This TCR derives from a girl aged 2 to 9 in good health and CMV-seronegative. V and J are TRBV18 and TRBJ1-1; TRBD1 is a possible D gene (5 bases). The sample consisted of PBMCs. CDR3 in amino acids: CASSPRGGVMNTEAFF. DNA of the CDR3: TGTGCCAGCTCACCACGAGGAGGGGTAATGAACACTGAAGCTTTCTTT.